This T cell receptor beta chain was identified during a study of cytomegalovirus exposure and HLA in healthy donors. In the study overall: Sequencing of some 190 million T cells in an earlier analysis found 100 million or so unique TCR beta sequences. Overall study findings and caveats: Some V segments (TRBV6-2 and TRBV6-3 among them) were excluded as indistinguishable.

Trimming cost V 4 bases and J 7 bases; bases outside gene matches: 8. The CDR3 has 16 residues. The germline CDR1 and CDR2 sequences are LNHDA and SQIVND (reference sequence). In the case of this clone: Its antigen is not known.

The PCR ran on 60 Vbeta and 13 Jbeta primers. TCRdb keeps only in-frame clones here, not all; method: immunoSEQ multiplex PCR. The sample consists of 210,000 or so clones, around 80% of them appearing once. The TCR sequence derives from a boy between 2 and 15 years old in good health and CMV-seronegative. Sequenced sample: PBMCs. The V and J genes are TRBV19 and TRBJ1-6, with TRBD1 matching over 9 bases. The CDR3 reads CASSNTGGIPNSPLHF. CDR3 in DNA: TGTGCCAGTAGTAACACAGGGGGCATCCCAAATTCACCCCTCCACTTT.